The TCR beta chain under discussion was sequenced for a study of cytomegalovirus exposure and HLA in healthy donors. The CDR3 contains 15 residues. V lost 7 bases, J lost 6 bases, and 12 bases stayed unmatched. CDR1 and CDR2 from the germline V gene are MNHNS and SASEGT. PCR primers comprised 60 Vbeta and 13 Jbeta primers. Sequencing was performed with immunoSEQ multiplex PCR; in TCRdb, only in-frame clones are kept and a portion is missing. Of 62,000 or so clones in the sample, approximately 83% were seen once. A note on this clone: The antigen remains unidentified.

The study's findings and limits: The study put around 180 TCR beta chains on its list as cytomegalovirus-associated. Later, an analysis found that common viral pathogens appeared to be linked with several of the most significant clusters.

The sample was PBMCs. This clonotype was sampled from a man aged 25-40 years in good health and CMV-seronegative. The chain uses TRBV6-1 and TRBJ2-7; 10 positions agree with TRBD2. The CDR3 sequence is CASTSSGSPAGEQYF. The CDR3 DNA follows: TGTGCCAGCACCTCTAGCGGGAGTCCAGCGGGCGAGCAGTACTTC.